The sample holds a few counts of the clone carrying this T cell receptor beta chain. Its specificity is unknown. The CDR3 loop spans 14 amino acids. The ends were cut back, 5 bases at V and 8 bases at J, with 19 bases in the middle. The V gene's germline CDR1 is SEHNR and CDR2 FQNEAQ (reference sequence). The sample comes from a study of regulatory T cells in long-lasting Graves disease. To make TCR beta libraries, researchers used iRepertoire HTBI primers and Arm-PCR of CDR3 regions. TCRdb reanalysed the multiplex PCR reads using MiXCR and keeps one entry per CDR3 protein. The sample contains 300,000 to 400,000 distinct CDR3 sequences, 16% of which appear only once. Time point defined: newly diagnosed GD, antithyroid drugs for less than 3 months. TCR sequences were obtained from RNA taken from PBMCs. Staff took about 9 milliliters of peripheral blood and put it into EDTA tubes. Study-level results: Favored usage of TRBV28, TRBJ1-2 and TRBJ2-5 was recorded in persistent disease.

These data were likewise used in another study, on T cells in Graves' hyperthyroidism and ophthalmopathy. That report adds: Patients aged 18 to 65 had newly diagnosed hyperthyroidism lasting under 2 months. A model using 13 V-J features told ophthalmopathy apart from stable hyperthyroidism.

The chain employs TRBV7-9 and TRBJ2-7; no definite D call. The specimen was peripheral blood mononuclear cells (PBMCs), collected at new diagnosis, from a patient treated with antithyroid drugs. The sequence was obtained from a man aged 35-49 years with Graves disease. The CDR3 sequence is CASSVAGPLGQQYF. CDR3 bases: TGTGCCAGCAGCGTCGCCGGGCCCCTGGGTCAGCAGTACTTC.